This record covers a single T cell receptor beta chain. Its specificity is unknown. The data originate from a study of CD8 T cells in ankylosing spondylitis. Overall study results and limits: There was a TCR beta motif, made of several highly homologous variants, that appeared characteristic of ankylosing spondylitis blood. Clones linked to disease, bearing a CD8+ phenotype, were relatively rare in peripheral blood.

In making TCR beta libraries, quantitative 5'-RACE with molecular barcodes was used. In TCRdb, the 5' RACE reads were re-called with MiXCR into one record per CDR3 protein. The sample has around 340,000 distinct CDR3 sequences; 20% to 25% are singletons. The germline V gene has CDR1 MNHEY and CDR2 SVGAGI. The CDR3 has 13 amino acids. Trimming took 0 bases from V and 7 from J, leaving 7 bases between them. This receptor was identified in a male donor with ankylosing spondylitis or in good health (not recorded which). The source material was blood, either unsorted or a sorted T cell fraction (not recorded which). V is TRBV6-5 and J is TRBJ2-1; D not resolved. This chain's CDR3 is CASSYSKWNEQFF. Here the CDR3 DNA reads TGTGCCAGCAGTTACTCGAAGTGGAATGAGCAGTTCTTC.